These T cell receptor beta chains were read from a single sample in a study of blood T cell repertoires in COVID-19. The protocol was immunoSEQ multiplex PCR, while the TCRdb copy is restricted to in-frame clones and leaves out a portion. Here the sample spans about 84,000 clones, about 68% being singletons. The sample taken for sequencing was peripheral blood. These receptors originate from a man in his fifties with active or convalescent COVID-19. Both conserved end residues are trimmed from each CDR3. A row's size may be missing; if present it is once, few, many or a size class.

CDR3aa: ASSQDQVGGTSPHEQF
j_gene: TRBJ2-1
len: 16
v_gene: TRBV3-1/TRBV3-2
abundance: .

CDR3aa: ASKLAGKETQY
j_gene: TRBJ2-5
len: 11
v_gene: TRBV7-3
abundance: .

CDR3aa: ASSLEDRRETQY
j_gene: TRBJ2-5
len: 12
v_gene: TRBV5-1
abundance: once

CDR3aa: ASSQVEADEQF
j_gene: TRBJ2-1
len: 11
v_gene: TRBV4-3
abundance: .

CDR3aa: ASSLVRGGSYEQY
j_gene: TRBJ2-7
len: 13
v_gene: TRBV11-2
abundance: .

CDR3aa: ASSSGQSAGFEKLF
j_gene: TRBJ1-4
len: 14
v_gene: TRBV5-1
abundance: .

CDR3aa: ASSIWGTGDQPQH
j_gene: TRBJ1-5
len: 13
v_gene: TRBV19
abundance: .

CDR3aa: ASSFLEGSEAF
j_gene: TRBJ1-1
len: 11
v_gene: TRBV6-2/TRBV6-3
abundance: .

CDR3aa: ASSLRSAGRPGANVLT
j_gene: TRBJ2-6
len: 16
v_gene: TRBV28
abundance: few

CDR3aa: ASSLERTGNSPLH
j_gene: TRBJ1-6
len: 13
v_gene: TRBV5-1
abundance: .

CDR3aa: ASSHSRARLAGGLSTGELF
j_gene: TRBJ2-2
len: 19
v_gene: TRBV4-1
abundance: .

CDR3aa: ASSLAPGQGGYEQY
j_gene: TRBJ2-7
len: 14
v_gene: TRBV5-1
abundance: few

CDR3aa: ASSSNRQGPNYGYT
j_gene: TRBJ1-2
len: 14
v_gene: TRBV5-1
abundance: few

CDR3aa: ASSLTGGDTEAF
j_gene: TRBJ1-1
len: 12
v_gene: TRBV7-3
abundance: .

CDR3aa: AIGSLVDTQY
j_gene: TRBJ2-3
len: 10
v_gene: TRBV10-3
abundance: .

CDR3aa: ASSKVVQGRRSYNSPLH
j_gene: TRBJ1-6
len: 17
v_gene: TRBV21-1
abundance: .

CDR3aa: ASSLAWGHTGNTIY
j_gene: TRBJ1-3
len: 14
v_gene: TRBV7-8
abundance: .

CDR3aa: SVGEIEGAPLH
j_gene: TRBJ1-6
len: 11
v_gene: TRBV29-1
abundance: .

CDR3aa: ASRAGAGANEKLF
j_gene: TRBJ1-4
len: 13
v_gene: TRBV5-4
abundance: .

CDR3aa: AISERGQDNEKLF
j_gene: TRBJ1-4
len: 13
v_gene: TRBV10-3
abundance: .

CDR3aa: ASSVGSMGGLGPQH
j_gene: TRBJ1-5
len: 14
v_gene: TRBV6-1
abundance: .

CDR3aa: ASSSSPGQRTPLH
j_gene: TRBJ1-6
len: 13
v_gene: TRBV7-2
abundance: .

CDR3aa: ASSSTDSGTQY
j_gene: TRBJ2-5
len: 11
v_gene: TRBV7-8
abundance: .

CDR3aa: ASSLPADTQY
j_gene: TRBJ2-3
len: 10
v_gene: TRBV7-3
abundance: .

CDR3aa: ASSPTGIEAF
j_gene: TRBJ1-1
len: 10
v_gene: TRBV18
abundance: many

CDR3aa: ASRKTVYGYT
j_gene: TRBJ1-2
len: 10
v_gene: TRBV12-3/TRBV12-4
abundance: .

CDR3aa: ASSLSRGAEPWGELF
j_gene: TRBJ2-2
len: 15
v_gene: TRBV7-8
abundance: few

CDR3aa: ASSPPTGATANYGYT
j_gene: TRBJ1-2
len: 15
v_gene: TRBV28
abundance: .

CDR3aa: ASSLGQVSNTEAF
j_gene: TRBJ1-1
len: 13
v_gene: TRBV5-4
abundance: once

CDR3aa: AISEEAPGNTIY
j_gene: TRBJ1-3
len: 12
v_gene: TRBV10-3
abundance: .

CDR3aa: ASSPAGETQY
j_gene: TRBJ2-5
len: 10
v_gene: TRBV18
abundance: .

CDR3aa: ASSHNRVYEQY
j_gene: TRBJ2-7
len: 11
v_gene: TRBV4-1
abundance: .

CDR3aa: ASSFSEPQGGSQY
j_gene: TRBJ2-5
len: 13
v_gene: TRBV7-9
abundance: .

CDR3aa: ATLPGQGVSGANVLT
j_gene: TRBJ2-6
len: 15
v_gene: TRBV2
abundance: .

CDR3aa: AIGVGTSGEETQY
j_gene: TRBJ2-5
len: 13
v_gene: TRBV10-3
abundance: .

CDR3aa: ASLGLSGVRYEQY
j_gene: TRBJ2-7
len: 13
v_gene: TRBV27
abundance: .

CDR3aa: ASGLDSGGAGAF
j_gene: TRBJ1-1
len: 12
v_gene: TRBV3-1/TRBV3-2
abundance: .

CDR3aa: ASSTPTGDYGYT
j_gene: TRBJ1-2
len: 12
v_gene: TRBV6-5
abundance: few

CDR3aa: ASSRVRPTDTQY
j_gene: TRBJ2-3
len: 12
v_gene: TRBV2
abundance: .

CDR3aa: ASSMGQGVAGANVLT
j_gene: TRBJ2-6
len: 15
v_gene: TRBV19
abundance: .

CDR3aa: ASSIEARSYEQY
j_gene: TRBJ2-7
len: 12
v_gene: TRBV19
abundance: .

CDR3aa: ASSSGGSPTGELF
j_gene: TRBJ2-2
len: 13
v_gene: TRBV4-2
abundance: .

CDR3aa: AIRAPNEKLF
j_gene: TRBJ1-4
len: 10
v_gene: TRBV24-1
abundance: .

CDR3aa: ASSHTGLAGGNEQF
j_gene: TRBJ2-1
len: 14
v_gene: TRBV11-2
abundance: once

CDR3aa: ASSLVTGGYYGYT
j_gene: TRBJ1-2
len: 13
v_gene: TRBV7-8
abundance: few

CDR3aa: ASKLGGWAEQY
j_gene: TRBJ2-7
len: 11
v_gene: TRBV12-3/TRBV12-4
abundance: .

CDR3aa: ATSETGSNTGELF
j_gene: TRBJ2-2
len: 13
v_gene: TRBV24-1
abundance: .

CDR3aa: ASSTGWGQGDEQY
j_gene: TRBJ2-7
len: 13
v_gene: TRBV9
abundance: once

CDR3aa: ASSFGSGGYNEQF
j_gene: TRBJ2-1
len: 13
v_gene: TRBV7-6
abundance: .

CDR3aa: ASGQSRQGGYEQY
j_gene: TRBJ2-7
len: 13
v_gene: TRBV12-5
abundance: .

CDR3aa: ASSWGTGGTGELF
j_gene: TRBJ2-2
len: 13
v_gene: TRBV5-6
abundance: .

CDR3aa: AISASLSGGATNTQY
j_gene: TRBJ2-3
len: 15
v_gene: TRBV10-3
abundance: few

CDR3aa: ASSPPAGRASGANVLT
j_gene: TRBJ2-6
len: 16
v_gene: TRBV7-3
abundance: .

CDR3aa: ASSVGGPGGLGYT
j_gene: TRBJ1-2
len: 13
v_gene: TRBV9
abundance: .